This T cell receptor beta chain is drawn from a study of CD8+ T cells in alopecia areata. Treatment: oral pan-JAK inhibitor, 5-10 mg twice daily. Germline V CDR1 and CDR2: SGHRS, YFSETQ. Trimming left V 0 bases short and J 0 bases short, with 1 base between. CDR3 length equals 13 residues. Worth noting for this clone: The same CDR3 also results from other DNA sequences found in this sample.

Following RNA extraction, reverse transcription yielded cDNA that acted as the sequencing template. Clones were sequenced by immunoSEQ multiplex PCR, and TCRdb holds only the in-frame ones, with some missing. The sample lists a few hundred thousand clones, approximately 38% occurring once. Material: CD4+ T cells sorted from blood, obtained at approximately week 30, from a patient treated with tofacitinib. This TCR was recovered from a human donor with alopecia areata. The rearrangement links TRBV5-1 to TRBJ1-5, with no clear D. In DNA form, the CDR3 reads TGCGCCAGCAGCTTGGGTAGCAATCAGCCCCAGCATTTT. Its translation is CASSLGSNQPQHF. Complete variable domain (other parts from reference TRBV5-1 and TRBJ1-5): KAGVTQTPRYLIKTRGQQVTLSCSPISGHRSVSWYQQTPGQGLQFLFEYFSETQRNKGNFPGRFSGRQFSNSRSEMNVSTLELGDSALYLCASSLGSNQPQHFGDGTRLSIL.